This record covers a single T cell receptor (beta chain). This clone was seen a few times. Its target antigen remains unknown. No clone much larger than this one lies a single base away; base qualities are absent. The data were taken from a study of cytomegalovirus exposure and HLA in healthy donors (dated by TCRdb to the late 2010s). With regard to the full study: An earlier analysis of more than 550 of the donors reported 250 to 300 Gb of sequence data and roughly 120 million unique TCR beta sequences obtained from about 179 million T cells. Across around 400 genotyped donors of the cohort, an average of approximately 240,000 unique TCR beta nucleotide sequences per donor were sequenced, and 15% to 20% of those sequences were non-productive. The study aimed to test whether cataloging public T cell receptors could reveal signatures of past pathogen exposure. In a later genetic analysis, genome-wide SNP genotypes for about 60% of the 666 donors were used, and that subset was treated as a discovery cohort. Because of strong linkage in the cohort, 5 or 6 DR-DQ haplotypes were treated as single units for association and clustering. Typing coverage varied by locus: roughly 629-640 donors for A, B, C, DRB1 and DQB1; roughly 500 for DQA1; around 570 for DPA1; roughly 470 for DPB1. To study patterns of TCR occurrence, a later analysis re-analyzed previously published TCR beta repertoires from under 750 donors and added high-resolution HLA genotyping. Every repertoire in the discovery cohort had been generated on one and the same sequencing platform. An early release that covered about 600 HLA-typed donors contained around 300 gigabases of sequencing data and roughly 84 million unique TCR sequences. Donor age, sex, ethnicity and CMV serostatus were collected together with the repertoire data. To predict cytomegalovirus infection status, the study brought together high-throughput TCR immunosequencing, statistical association of individual TCRs with disease status, and machine learning. Using immunosequencing, the study profiled T cell repertoires from 666 subjects and related those repertoires to cytomegalovirus serostatus. In addition to the first cohort of approximately 650 subjects, a separate validation cohort of approximately 120 different subjects was used. Of the 300 to 500 genotyped donors, 81% were placed in the genetic ancestry cluster associated with self-reported Caucasian donors. HLA typing covered class I and class II loci at four-digit resolution. In an earlier analysis of 587 of the donors, high-throughput TCR beta sequencing was used to judge whether each TCR beta V gene segment behaved as functional or pseudogenic. Rather than using new phenotypic data, the later analysis identified candidate immune exposures from TCR beta sequences and from how often those sequences occurred across donors. The research as a whole found: Immune exposure information for the cohort was limited to CMV serostatus. Most TCR sequences were observed very rarely across donors, whereas some public TCRs were present in many individuals. The sequencing pipeline was judged likely to have produced a cluster of highly shared sequence variants as a technical artifact. In a later genetic analysis, fewer N-insertions in productive TCRs were reported among donors in an Asian-associated ancestry cluster than the roughly 700-donor mean. V-gene and J-gene trimming of TCR beta chains was associated with a missense DCLRE1C variant in a later genetic analysis, and the association was replicated in an independent cohort. The classifier was reported to diagnose cytomegalovirus status with high specificity and sensitivity in both the original cohort and the validation cohort. Most CMV-associated TCR beta chains appeared to be HLA-restricted in a later analysis, and the HLA associations seemed to be driven largely by CMV exposure. A further reported finding was that TCR beta sequences accurately predicted the HLA-A and HLA-B alleles for most subjects in the first cohort. Linkage disequilibrium might explain the correlated functional status among segregating V segments, but an unknown experimental factor could not be excluded. Broadly in line with IMGT annotations, most TCR beta V segments showed up in productive rearrangements about 87% or about 30% of the time in an earlier analysis of 587 of the donors. The presence/absence analyses assumed that sequencing depth was roughly uniform across donors, and that assumption may not be true. Over 15 rarely observed V segments, including chromosome 9 orphons, were excluded from the earlier analysis of several hundred of the donors because counts were too low. Because some donors lacked HLA typing at each locus, the association tests relied only on the typed subset. In a later analysis, HLA-associated TCR beta chains showed more clonal expansion and lower generation probabilities than non-associated chains that were equally common. This cohort had only TCR beta chains sequenced, and the lack of alpha or paired-chain data limited which features could be detected. In a later analysis, several top co-occurrence clusters were reported to appear linked to parvovirus B19, influenza, CMV and Epstein-Barr virus. The authors suggested that the approach could potentially be generalized to other disease states and immunological phenotypes. When HLA alleles, especially DR and DQ, strongly co-occurred, attributing TCR associations to individual alleles was difficult. A total of around 150 TCR beta chains were listed by the study as associated with cytomegalovirus. Specific HLA alleles were associated with roughly 16,000 TCR beta sequences at a false discovery rate of 0.05 in a later analysis. In a later analysis, the rate of TCR association differed among HLA loci, with DRB1 alleles having the most associated TCRs and HLA-C alleles having the fewest. In vitro tests confirmed that a few of the cytomegalovirus-associated TCR beta chains recognize cytomegalovirus antigens.

Library generation was performed with the immunoSEQ multiplex PCR assay. For the multiplex PCR, a mixture combining 60 forward primers for TCR Vbeta segments and 13 reverse primers for TCR Jbeta segments was used. The CDR3 region of rearranged TCR beta genes was amplified from genomic DNA by a multiplex PCR assay. On the Illumina HiSeq System, the amplified TCR beta libraries were sequenced as 87-base-pair reads. The study's processing was this. A later analysis tallied 75 million to 95 million unique TCR beta chains across the 666 repertoires, and about 12 million of those chains were shared by two or more donors. Raw reads were error-corrected and collapsed into unique sequences with a nearest-neighbor algorithm that merged closely related sequences to remove PCR and sequencing errors. V, D and J gene segments were assigned by aligning CDR3 sequences to IMGT reference sequences. For a sequence to be retained, a match of at least six nucleotides was required to both a V gene segment and a J gene segment. A rearrangement was called productive if the CDR3 had no stop codons and remained in frame with V and J, and every other rearrangement was called non-productive. CDR3 was defined by IMGT convention, running from the second conserved V-encoded cysteine to the conserved J-encoded phenylalanine. The earlier analysis of some 550 of the donors excluded any sequence lacking an unambiguous match to a single V gene segment. In an earlier analysis of 587 of the donors, a V segment was called functional when productive rearrangements were above 56.7%, and segregating when the standard deviation between donors exceeded 5%. To diagnose cytomegalovirus status from the catalog of TCR beta chain sequences, a statistical classification framework was built. In a later analysis, V and J genes were assigned by comparing TCR nucleotide sequences against IMGT/GENE-DB human TR gene sequences. The TCRdist pipeline was used in a later analysis to assign CDR3 sequences and most-parsimonious VDJ recombination scenarios. A later analysis defined each TCR beta chain by its CDR3 amino acid sequence plus V-gene family, and excluded reads lacking a unique V-gene family. To address suspected cross-contamination and a sequencing artifact, a later analysis removed approximately 590 highly shared, low-generation-probability nucleotide sequences. For each public chain, a later analysis derived a clonal expansion index from normalized ranks of inferred template counts within each repertoire. In a later analysis, generation probabilities were computed using a VDJ recombination model fitted to out-of-frame rearrangements, and the results were checked against IGoR. Hypergeometric tests were used in a later analysis to score TCR-TCR, TCR-HLA and TCR-CMV co-occurrence, with a repertoire-size bias correction applied to the TCR pairs. To estimate false discovery rates, a later analysis permuted the HLA or CMV assignments 20 times. In a later analysis, co-occurring TCRs were grouped with DBSCAN, and TCRdist sequence similarity was added when clustering was performed within HLA-allele-positive subsets. For co-occurrence clustering, repertoires with fewer than 30,000 or more than 120,000 public chains were excluded, along with roughly 5 repertoires with anomalous nucleotide sharing. Held by TCRdb, this immuneACCESS table contains in-frame sequences only and omits some clones. Under half of the omission traces to an unresolved V gene where checked; the cause of the rest is unknown. D and trimming come from the DNA, and the V and J calls and clone size come from that table. The sample table holds about 130,000 clones, of which about two thirds were seen once. The ten top clones hold approximately 4% of the sample.

The cohort comprised fewer than 700 healthy bone marrow donors. At the time of sampling, every cohort member was nominally healthy, though immune exposures that went unrecorded were likely present. The donor was CMV seropositive and was included in the group of 289 seropositive cohort members. Every donor gave a peripheral blood sample, and the peripheral blood mononuclear cells from that sample were used for TCR beta sequencing. Genomic DNA was extracted from the blood cell samples with the Qiagen DNeasy Blood Extraction Kit. The sequence came from a man aged 50 or older in good health and CMV-seropositive. Sequenced sample: PBMCs.

The CDR3 here reads CSVGRGQGYNEQFF. The nucleotide sequence reads as follows: TGCAGCGTTGGTAGGGGACAGGGCTACAATGAGCAGTTCTTC. Recombination linked TRBV29-1 to TRBJ2-1; TRBD1 agrees with 9 junctional bases. CDR3 length: 14 amino acids, cysteine to phenylalanine. Left in the record is the CDR3 DNA by itself, 42 bases read in frame from the first base. CDR1 and CDR2, per the germline V gene, are SQVTM and ANQGSEA. At the junction V is shortened by 4 bases and J by 3 bases; bases outside the gene matches: 4.